These 16 T cell receptor beta chains originate from one sample sequenced in a study of blood T cell repertoires in COVID-19. The table came from immunoSEQ multiplex PCR; TCRdb's copy has only in-frame clones and leaves some out. The profile covers 65,000 or so clones, with about 80% appearing a single time and roughly 3.9% taken by the ten largest. The sample was peripheral blood. These receptors originate from a man aged 55 to 70 with acute or convalescent COVID-19.

This rearrangement joins TRBV5-4 to TRBJ1-1, with D tentatively TRBD1 (5 bases). The germline CDR1 and CDR2 sequences are SGHNT and YYREEE (reference sequence). The V and J ends lost 0 bases and 4 bases respectively, with 10 bases between them. This CDR3 is 14 amino acids long. The CDR3 DNA sequence: TGTGCCAGCAGCTTGGAGGGGTTGGCCACTGAAGCTTTCTTT. Its protein product is CASSLEGLATEAFF.

The chain couples TRBV9 to TRBJ2-2; D gene unclear. The V end was cut by 3 bases, the J end by 4 bases, with 4 bases between. The germline V gene encodes CDR1 SGDLS and CDR2 YYNGEE. The length of the CDR3 is 12 residues. The chain's CDR3 is CASSAFTGELFF. CDR3 DNA: TGTGCCAGCAGCGCCTTCACCGGGGAGCTGTTTTTT. The variable domain in full, with the rest retrieved from reference TRBV9 and TRBJ2-2, is DSGVTQTPKHLITATGQRVTLRCSPRSGDLSVYWYQQSLDQGLQFLIQYYNGEERAKGNILERFSAQQFPDLHSELNLSSLELGDSALYFCASSAFTGELFFGEGSRLTVL.

Here the CDR3 reads CASSPRGGHNYGYTF. DNA of the CDR3: TGTGCCAGCAGCCCCCGGGGAGGACATAACTATGGCTACACCTTC. The chain recombines TRBV9 with TRBJ1-2, with D maybe TRBD1 (5 bases). This CDR3 comprises 15 residues. Per germline, CDR1 SGDLS and CDR2 YYNGEE. Trimming left V 4 bases short and J 1 base short, with 14 bases between.

The chain uses TRBV6-5 and TRBJ2-1, with 8 positions matching TRBD2. J lost 4 bases, V lost 4 bases, and 9 bases had no gene match. This CDR3 contains 16 residues. Looked up from germline, CDR1 is MNHEY and CDR2 is SVGAGI. CDR3 bases: TGTGCCAGCAGTTCCAGTACTAGCGGCTCATACAATGAGCAGTTCTTC. This codes for CASSSSTSGSYNEQFF.

This rearrangement joins TRBV5-4 to TRBJ2-1; 7 nucleotides align to TRBD1. With 4 bases clipped from V and 5 bases from J, the junction kept 6 bases outside the gene matches. Germline lookup yields CDR1 SGHNT and CDR2 YYREEE (reference sequence). This CDR3 contains 14 residues. The CDR3 loop reads CASSRPGTDNEQFF. In DNA, the CDR3 is TGTGCCAGCAGCCGGCCCGGGACAGACAATGAGCAGTTCTTC.

A single count supports this clone. This chain joins TRBV7-2 and TRBJ2-5; D is possibly TRBD2 (7 bases). The CDR3 totals 16 residues. Trimming stripped 1 base from V and 5 bases from J, with 17 bases between. The germline gives CDR1 SGHTA, CDR2 FQGNSA. The CDR3 sequence is CASSLEGTGRDETQYF. Written as DNA, the CDR3 is TGTGCCAGCAGCTTAGAAGGTACAGGGAGGGATGAGACCCAGTACTTC.

CDR3 sequence (DNA): TGTGCCAGCAGTGTATACACTGAAGCTTTCTTT. The encoded protein is CASSVYTEAFF. This sequence joins TRBV2 and TRBJ1-1; no firm D call. In germline, CDR1 is SNHLY, CDR2 FYNNEI. The V and J ends lost 4 bases and 3 bases respectively, with 3 bases between them. This CDR3 has 11 amino acids. The variable domain in full, completed from reference TRBV2 and TRBJ1-1, reads EPEVTQTPSHQVTQMGQEVILRCVPISNHLYFYWYRQILGQKVEFLVSFYNNEISEKSEIFDDQFSVERPDGSNFTLKIRSTKLEDSAMYFCASSVYTEAFFGQGTRLTVV.

The chain uses TRBV2 and TRBJ1-6; D perhaps matches TRBD1 (6 bases). With 8 bases removed from V and 9 bases from J, the gap between germline ends came to 17 bases. The germline V gene has CDR1 SNHLY and CDR2 FYNNEI. CDR3 length equals 14 residues. The CDR3 here is CASGPGALSSPLHF. Here the CDR3 DNA reads TGTGCCAGCGGTCCAGGGGCCCTCAGTTCACCCCTCCACTTT.

J is TRBJ1-5 and V is TRBV6-5, with a tentative D call TRBD1 (5 bases). The length of the CDR3 is 13 residues. V shed 5 bases and J shed 3 bases, with 8 bases lying between them. Germline V gene sequence: CDR1 MNHEY, CDR2 SVGAGI. CDR3 in DNA: TGTGCCAGCAGTAAGACAGCCAATCAGCCCCAGCATTTT. It is translated as CASSKTANQPQHF.

The V gene is TRBV4-1, the J gene TRBJ1-2, with D perhaps matching TRBD1 (6 bases). Per the germline V gene, CDR1 is MGHRA and CDR2 is YSYEKL. V dropped 5 bases and J dropped 14 bases, with 27 bases sitting between them. This CDR3 spans 15 amino acids. CDR3 in amino acids: CASSKRRDIVAAQTF. The CDR3 DNA is TGCGCCAGCAGCAAACGCCGGGACATTGTGGCCGCACAGACCTTC.

The genes are TRBV5-1 and TRBJ2-2; 10 bases match TRBD2. This CDR3 comprises 16 residues. CDR1 SGHRS and CDR2 YFSETQ come from the germline V gene. The V segment lost 3 bases and the J segment 4 bases; nucleotides outside the gene matches: 6. CDR3: CASSSRTSGSTGELFF. Written as DNA, the CDR3 is TGCGCCAGCAGCTCCCGGACTAGCGGCTCCACCGGGGAGCTGTTTTTT.

The chain carries TRBV19 and TRBJ1-2; the match to TRBD1 covers 7 bases. Germline CDR1 LNHDA, CDR2 SQIVND (reference sequence). Unmatched junction bases numbered 4, after V lost 5 bases and J lost 4 bases. This CDR3 spans 13 amino acids. The CDR3 nucleotides are TGTGCCAGTAGTCGACAGGGTACCTATGGCTACACCTTC. This translates into CASSRQGTYGYTF.

The V and J genes are TRBV10-3 and TRBJ1-2; a possible D gene is TRBD1 (6 bases). CDR3 length equals 15 residues. Between the trimmed V and J ends, which lost 3 bases and 7 bases, there was a span of 18 bases. CDR1 and CDR2 (germline): ENHRY, SYGVKD. CDR3 DNA: TGTGCCATCAGTGACCCCTCTCCGGCAGGGGTTGGCTACACCTTC. Its translation is CAISDPSPAGVGYTF.

The CDR3 here is CASSEEPGGFHSGNTIYF. CDR3 coding DNA: TGTGCCAGCAGTGAGGAGCCAGGGGGCTTTCACTCTGGAAACACCATATATTTT. This chain joins TRBV6-1 and TRBJ1-3, with 8 positions matching TRBD1. This CDR3 contains 18 residues. V gave up 3 bases and J gave up 0 bases; unmatched junction bases: 10. Germline CDR1 and CDR2: MNHNS and SASEGT.

V and J are TRBV12-3 or TRBV12-4 and TRBJ1-1; D is undetermined. This CDR3 is built from 12 residues. Trimming stripped 3 bases from V and 3 bases from J, with 5 bases between. CDR3 bases: TGTGCCAGCAGTTTTGAGGACACTGAAGCTTTCTTT. Encoded protein: CASSFEDTEAFF.

V is TRBV11-3 and J is TRBJ2-7; 13 nucleotides agree with TRBD2. V dropped 5 bases and J dropped 0; count of bases not matched to a gene: 10. The CDR3 spans 18 residues. Germline V gene data show CDR1 as SGHNT and CDR2 as YENEEA. The CDR3, as DNA: TGTGCCAGCAGCCCCACCGGACTAGCGGGGGTTCCCTCCTACGAGCAGTACTTC. This gives the protein CASSPTGLAGVPSYEQYF.